A single sample gave rise to the 2 T cell receptor beta chains below, sequenced in a study of T cell responses to AZD1222 COVID-19 vaccine. This table comes from immunoSEQ multiplex PCR, and its TCRdb copy is limited to in-frame clones, with some not included. In the table there are about 190,000 clones, 85% to 95% of which are singletons. The material was peripheral blood, obtained on day 0 of AZD1222 vaccination. The receptor set was obtained from an adult in good health.

In this sample, this clone turned up once. The chain employs TRBV12-3 or TRBV12-4 and TRBJ2-1, with TRBD1 as a possible D gene (6 bases). The CDR3 consists of 13 residues. Trimming cost V 7 bases and J 7 bases, with 14 bases left between them. This CDR3 is CASNPGQLNEQFF. The CDR3 DNA reads as TGTGCCAGCAACCCGGGACAATTAAATGAGCAGTTCTTC.

The chain employs TRBV6-5 and TRBJ1-5; D is ambiguous. This CDR3 is 15 amino acids long. Germline CDR1 and CDR2: MNHEY and SVGAGI. Trimming shortened V by 5 bases and J by 1 base, and 12 bases separated the two germline ends. The CDR3 here is CASSLGLGSNQPQHF. The CDR3 DNA sequence: TGTGCCAGCAGTCTAGGTTTGGGGAGCAATCAGCCCCAGCATTTT.